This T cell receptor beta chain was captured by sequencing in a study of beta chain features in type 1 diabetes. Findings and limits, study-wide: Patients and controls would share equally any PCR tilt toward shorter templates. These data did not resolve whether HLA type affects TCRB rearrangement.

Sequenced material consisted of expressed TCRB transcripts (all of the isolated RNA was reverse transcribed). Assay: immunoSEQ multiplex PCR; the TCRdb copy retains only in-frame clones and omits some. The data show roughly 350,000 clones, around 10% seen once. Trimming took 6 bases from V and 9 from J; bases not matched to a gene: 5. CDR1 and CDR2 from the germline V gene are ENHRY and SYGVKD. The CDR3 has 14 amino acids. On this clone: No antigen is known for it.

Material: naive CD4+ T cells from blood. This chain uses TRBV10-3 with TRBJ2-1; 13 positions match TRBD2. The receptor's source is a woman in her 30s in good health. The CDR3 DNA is TGTGCCATCAGGCGGACTAGCGGGAGCGTTGAGCAGTTCTTC. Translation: CAIRRTSGSVEQFF.